The 6 T cell receptor beta chains in this list originate from one sample, sequenced in a study of radiotherapy plus CTLA-4 blockade in lung cancer. Generated by immunoSEQ multiplex PCR, the TCRdb table keeps only in-frame clones and is missing some. The sample shows more than 55,000 clones, about three quarters of them seen only once. The sample was peripheral blood, taken from a patient treated with radiotherapy plus ipilimumab. These receptors were collected from a human donor with non-small cell lung cancer who had a partial response to radiotherapy plus ipilimumab.

The chain couples TRBV7-7 to TRBJ2-5, with 13 positions matching TRBD2. The CDR3 covers 17 residues. The junction had 2 bases not matched to a gene; V was cut back by 0 bases and J by 1 base. Germline CDR1 reads SSHAT; CDR2 reads FNYEAQ (reference sequence). CDR3 DNA sequence: TGTGCCAGCAGCTTAGCGGGGACTAGCGGGGCCCAAGAGACCCAGTACTTC. This translates into CASSLAGTSGAQETQYF. Complete variable domain (other parts from reference TRBV7-7 and TRBJ2-5): GAGVSQSPRYKVTKRGQDVTLRCDPISSHATLYWYQQALGQGPEFLTYFNYEAQPDKSGLPSDRFSAERPEGSISTLTIQRTEQRDSAMYRCASSLAGTSGAQETQYFGPGTRLLVL.

This clone was seen more than once but under ten times. The chain combines TRBV11-2 with TRBJ2-2, with a weak D call TRBD2 (5 bases). Per germline, CDR1 SGHAT and CDR2 FQNNGV. V lost 3 bases, J lost 1 base, and 6 bases lay in between. The CDR3 has 14 amino acids. The CDR3 DNA reads as TGTGCCAGCAGCTTCGGGGTGAACACCGGGGAGCTGTTTTTT. This translates into CASSFGVNTGELFF.

As for this clone: One end of the junction is discordant with germline, which a read error may explain. The sample holds other DNA sequences that translate to the same CDR3. The J gene is TRBJ1-6, the V gene TRBV6-5, with D perhaps TRBD1 (5 bases). Per germline, CDR1 MNHEY and CDR2 SVGAGI. The CDR3 contains 15 residues. CDR3 protein: CASRSAAGYNSPLHF. CDR3 in DNA: TGTGCCAGCAGATCTGCCGCAGGGTATAATTCGCCCCTCCACTTT.

The chain combines TRBV6-1 with TRBJ1-1; TRBD1 agrees at 7 bases. J was trimmed by 6 bases and V by 4 bases; bases with no gene match: 5. The V gene's germline CDR1 is MNHNS and CDR2 SASEGT. The CDR3 length is 13 residues. DNA of the CDR3: TGTGCCAGCAGTGGTGGGACAGTATCTGAAGCTTTCTTT. As protein: CASSGGTVSEAFF.

This chain uses TRBV10-1 with TRBJ2-1, with 12 bases matching TRBD2. The CDR3 contains 18 residues. Germline V gene data show CDR1 as WNHNN and CDR2 as SYGVQD (reference sequence). The V segment lost 3 bases and the J segment 0 bases; nucleotides outside the gene matches: 6. The CDR3 loop is CASSDDTSGGLSYNEQFF. In DNA, the CDR3 is TGCGCCAGCAGTGATGACACTAGCGGGGGGCTCTCCTACAATGAGCAGTTCTTC.

The gene calls are TRBV10-3 and TRBJ2-5; D ambiguous. Per germline, CDR1 ENHRY and CDR2 SYGVKD. V lost 4 bases, J lost 2 bases, and 5 bases lay in between. The CDR3 runs 12 residues. CDR3 region: CAISAYQETQYF. Written as DNA, the CDR3 is TGTGCCATCAGTGCCTATCAAGAGACCCAGTACTTC.